The entry that follows covers one T cell receptor (beta chain) sequence. Its antigen is still unknown. Preparation of the TCRbeta library involved a method that used unique molecular identifiers. TCRdb re-analysed the PCR reads in MiXCR, keeping a single row per CDR3 protein. The data hold under 850,000 distinct CDR3 sequences, with under 15% observed a single time. The data derive from a study of T-cell reconstitution after alpha-beta-depleted transplantation in children. General study points: Surviving recipient T cells and thymic progenitors underlay high day-60 TCRbeta diversity in some patients. T cells produced anew were the main source of T-cell counts and diversity one year after transplant. Expanded clones from the graft, numbering several hundred, reportedly supplied alpha-beta T cells about two months after transplant.

The germline gives CDR1 MGHRA, CDR2 YSYEKL. V lost 1 base and J lost 1; bases outside the gene matches: 6. The CDR3 has 16 amino acids. Sequencing was performed on PBMCs, taken before TCRalphabeta/CD19-depleted stem cell transplant. The TCR comes from a girl under 10 years old with congenital amegakaryocytic thrombocytopenia, due to receive a stem cell transplant. This sequence joins TRBV4-1 and TRBJ2-7, with 8 bases fitting TRBD2. CDR3 sequence reads: CASSQGPAGGSYEQYF. In nucleotides, the CDR3 is TGCGCCAGCAGCCAAGGTCCGGCGGGGGGATCCTACGAGCAGTACTTC.